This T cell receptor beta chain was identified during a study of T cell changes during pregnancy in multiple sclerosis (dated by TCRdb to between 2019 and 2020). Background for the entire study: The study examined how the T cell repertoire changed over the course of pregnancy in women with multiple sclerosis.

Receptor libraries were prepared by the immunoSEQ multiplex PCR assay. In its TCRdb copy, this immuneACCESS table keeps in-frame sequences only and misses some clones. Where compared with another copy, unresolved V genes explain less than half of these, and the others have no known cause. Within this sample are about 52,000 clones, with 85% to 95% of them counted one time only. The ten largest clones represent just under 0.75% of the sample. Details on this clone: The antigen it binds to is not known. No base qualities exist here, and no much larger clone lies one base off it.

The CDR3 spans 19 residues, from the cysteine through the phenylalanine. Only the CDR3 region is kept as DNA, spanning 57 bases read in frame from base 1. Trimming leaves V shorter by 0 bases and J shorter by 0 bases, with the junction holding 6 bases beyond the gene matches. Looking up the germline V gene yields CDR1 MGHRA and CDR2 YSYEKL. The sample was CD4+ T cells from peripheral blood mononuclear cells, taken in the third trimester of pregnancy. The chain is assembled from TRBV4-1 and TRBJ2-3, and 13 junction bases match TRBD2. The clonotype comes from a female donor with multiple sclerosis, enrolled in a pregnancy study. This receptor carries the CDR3 CASSQEQLAGGLSTDTQYF. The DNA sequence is TGCGCCAGCAGCCAAGAACAACTAGCGGGGGGGCTGAGCACAGATACGCAGTATTTT.